This T cell receptor beta chain was captured by sequencing in a study of cytomegalovirus exposure and HLA in healthy donors. The study, taken as a whole, reports: A later analysis linked a missense variant in DCLRE1C to the trimming of TCR beta V and J genes.

This PCR relied on a set of 60 Vbeta primers and 13 Jbeta primers. Produced via immunoSEQ multiplex PCR; TCRdb's table is partial and in-frame only. The table has more than 100,000 clones, roughly 80% seen once; the top ten hold roughly 2.5%. The CDR3 spans 14 residues. Germline CDR1 reads SGDLS; CDR2 reads YYNGEE. Between the trimmed V and J ends, which lost 4 bases and 8 bases, there was a span of 16 bases. As for this clone: Its specificity is unknown.

The rearrangement joins TRBV9 to TRBJ2-1; no definite D call. This clonotype was obtained from a woman between 40 and 55 years old in good health and CMV-seropositive. Sequencing input: PBMCs. CDR3 coding DNA: TGTGCCAGCAGCACACCTCAGGATGGCGATGAGCAGTTCTTC. Translating gives CASSTPQDGDEQFF.